These 14 T cell receptor beta chains were all obtained from the same sample, sequenced in a study of blood T cell repertoires in COVID-19. Produced via immunoSEQ multiplex PCR; TCRdb's table is partial and in-frame only. The sample holds about 330,000 clones; approximately 82% are singletons and the top ten take roughly 1.1%. The sequenced material came from peripheral blood. These receptors all stem from a woman in her fifties or sixties with acute or convalescent COVID-19.

The CDR3 protein is CASSHHDVSGNGEKLFF. CDR3 bases: TGCGCCAGCAGCCATCACGACGTTTCGGGGAATGGTGAAAAACTGTTTTTT. This chain connects TRBV4-3 to TRBJ1-4; D is ambiguous. Germline CDR1 reads LGHNA; CDR2 reads YSLEER. Trimming removed 3 bases at V and 7 bases at J, with 21 bases between. This CDR3 contains 17 residues.

The rearrangement uses TRBV6-5 and TRBJ2-5; D might be TRBD2 (5 bases). V lost 5 bases and J lost 5, with 15 bases in between. Germline CDR1 is MNHEY and CDR2 is SVGAGI. This CDR3 has 14 residues. CDR3: CASSLGFGGETQYF. In DNA form, the CDR3 reads TGTGCCAGCAGTCTCGGTTTCGGCGGGGAGACCCAGTACTTC.

The V gene is TRBV4-1, the J gene TRBJ2-7; 7 bases match TRBD1. The CDR3 spans 16 residues. Trimming took 0 bases from V and 0 from J; bases not matched to a gene: 5. Germline V gene sequence: CDR1 MGHRA, CDR2 YSYEKL. The CDR3 nucleotides are TGCGCCAGCAGCCAAGAGCCGGGACAGAGCTCCTACGAGCAGTACGTC. Protein: CASSQEPGQSSYEQYV.

This clone was seen only once. The CDR3 nucleotides are TGCGCCAGCAGCTTGGACCGCAGGACCCAGTACTTC. Residues: CASSLDRRTQYF. The chain employs TRBV5-1 and TRBJ2-5; D remains ambiguous. CDR3 length: 12 amino acids. Trimming took off 0 bases at V and 7 bases at J, with 7 bases between the two ends. CDR1 and CDR2 from the germline V gene are SGHRS and YFSETQ.

This chain connects TRBV6-6 to TRBJ2-5; 9 bases fit TRBD1. The ends lost 5 bases at V and 3 bases at J; junction bases unmatched: 7. CDR3 length equals 15 residues. CDR1 is MNHNY and CDR2 is SVGAGI in the germline V gene (reference sequence). Here the CDR3 reads CASSAGQGREETQYF. In DNA, the CDR3 is TGTGCCAGCAGTGCAGGACAGGGGAGGGAAGAGACCCAGTACTTC.

The chain carries TRBV29-1 and TRBJ1-2; the D is unclear. Per germline, CDR1 SQVTM and CDR2 ANQGSEA. Trimming removed 7 bases at V and 7 bases at J, with 10 bases between. This CDR3 spans 10 amino acids. CDR3 in amino acids: CSAASSGYTF. In nucleotides, the CDR3 is TGCAGCGCCGCGAGTAGTGGCTACACCTTC. The full variable domain, its missing parts supplied by reference TRBV29-1 and TRBJ1-2, is SAVISQKPSRDICQRGTSLTIQCQVDSQVTMMFWYRQQPGQSLTLIATANQGSEATYESGFVIDKFPISRPNLTFSTLTVSNMSPEDSSIYLCSAASSGYTFGSGTRLTVV.

This clone was observed a single time. The chain carries TRBV6-5 and TRBJ1-1, with TRBD1 identical over 9 bases. V lost 6 bases to trimming and J lost 5 bases; unmatched junction nucleotides: 7. Germline V gene lookup returns CDR1 MNHEY and CDR2 SVGAGI. There are 14 residues in the CDR3. This CDR3 is CASRDYRGRTEAFF. The CDR3 DNA sequence: TGTGCCAGCAGGGATTACAGGGGGCGGACTGAAGCTTTCTTT.

The J gene is TRBJ2-1, the V gene TRBV7-3, with D possibly being TRBD2 (5 bases). The CDR3 is 14 amino acids. V lost 5 bases to trimming and J lost 6 bases, with 14 bases between them. Germline loops: CDR1 SGHTA, CDR2 FQGTGA. The DNA of the CDR3 is TGTGCCAGCAGCACGTCCCCGGAGGTCAATGAGCAGTTCTTC. Amino acids: CASSTSPEVNEQFF.

The chain has TRBV25-1 and TRBJ2-3; 8 bases are shared with TRBD1. Unmatched junction bases numbered 8, after V lost 3 bases and J lost 6 bases. The germline gives CDR1 MGHDK, CDR2 SYGVNS. This CDR3 region has 15 residues. CDR3 sequence reads: CASSDTTGAGDTQYF. The CDR3 nucleotides are TGTGCCAGCAGTGATACGACAGGGGCAGGGGATACGCAGTATTTT.

The CDR3 nucleotides read TGTGCCAGTAGTGCCGGGGGAGCGGGGTACATGAACACTGAAGCTTTCTTT. Amino acid sequence: CASSAGGAGYMNTEAFF. The chain uses TRBV19 and TRBJ1-1; a possible D gene is TRBD1 (5 bases). From germline, CDR1 is LNHDA and CDR2 SQIVND (reference sequence). The V and J ends lost 5 bases and 0 bases respectively, with 19 bases between them. This CDR3 comprises 17 residues. The variable domain in full, with the rest retrieved from reference TRBV19 and TRBJ1-1, is DGGITQSPKYLFRKEGQNVTLSCEQNLNHDAMYWYRQDPGQGLRLIYYSQIVNDFQKGDIAEGYSVSREKKESFPLTVTSAQKNPTAFYLCASSAGGAGYMNTEAFFGQGTRLTVV.

The chain has TRBV5-1 and TRBJ2-2; possibly TRBD2 for D (7 bases). The CDR3 runs 16 residues. Looked up from germline, CDR1 is SGHRS and CDR2 is YFSETQ. V was shortened by 7 bases and J by 3 bases, with 19 bases between the two germline ends. CDR3 nucleotides: TGCGCCAGCGGAACTGACGGGGGGCTGTACACCGGGGAGCTGTTTTTT. It codes for CASGTDGGLYTGELFF.

Points on this clone: Distinct nucleotide sequences in the sample also encode this CDR3. J is TRBJ2-2 and V is TRBV5-4, with 9 positions matching TRBD2. Germline trimming cut 5 bases from V and 4 bases from J; bases unmatched to any gene: 6. CDR3 length: 15 residues. Germline CDR1 is SGHNT and CDR2 is YYREEE (reference sequence). CDR3 amino acids: CASSLGLAPTGELFF. The CDR3 coding sequence is TGTGCCAGCAGTTTAGGACTAGCGCCCACCGGGGAGCTGTTTTTT.

CDR3 sequence reads: CASIYRGLDGYTF. CDR3 DNA: TGTGCCAGCATATACCGGGGACTCGATGGCTACACCTTC. The J gene is TRBJ1-2, the V gene TRBV6-5; TRBD1 is a possible D gene (5 bases). The CDR3 covers 13 residues. Germline CDR1 reads MNHEY; CDR2 reads SVGAGI. The germline V and J ends were trimmed by 7 bases and 6 bases, with 15 bases remaining between them.

This clone was observed a few times. V usage is TRBV7-9 and J usage is TRBJ1-4; 7 bases line up with TRBD1. The CDR3 sequence is 13 residues long. Germline CDR1 and CDR2: SEHNR and FQNEAQ (reference sequence). V trimming: 10 bases; J trimming: 6 bases; junction bases outside the gene matches: 8. The CDR3, as DNA: TGTGCCACCGCTTCGGGGACAGATGAAAAACTGTTTTTT. Protein: CATASGTDEKLFF.